These 11 T cell receptor beta chains originate from one sample sequenced in a study of T cell clonotyping in hematopoietic cell transplantation. Clones were read by immunoSEQ multiplex PCR, and TCRdb kept only the in-frame ones, dropping some. The sample yields 29,000 or so clones, around three quarters seen once. Time point meaning: recipient sample about 28 days before transplant, after cytoreduction. The sequencing here drew on peripheral blood mononuclear cells, taken before stem cell transplant. These receptors originate from a woman in her twenties or thirties with chronic myeloid leukemia. Some clones in this sample may be carry-over from other donors' samples.

V and J are TRBV6-6 and TRBJ2-5; unclear D gene. This CDR3 has 13 amino acids. Germline assignment: CDR1 MNHNY and CDR2 SVGAGI (reference sequence). Trimming cost V 2 bases and J 4 bases, with 8 bases left between them. In DNA form, the CDR3 reads TGTGCCAGCAGTTACCAAGCAGGAGAGACCCAGTACTTC. Its protein product is CASSYQAGETQYF.

V usage is TRBV4-3 and J usage is TRBJ2-7; 7 nucleotides align to TRBD2. The CDR3 is made up of 17 amino acids. The germline V gene has CDR1 LGHNA and CDR2 YSLEER. J gave up 0 bases and V 0 bases, and 8 bases lay outside the gene matches. The CDR3 DNA reads TGCGCCAGCAGCCAAGATCTTGTCGGCGGGGGCTCCTACGAGCAGTACTTC. Amino acid sequence: CASSQDLVGGGSYEQYF.

The V and J genes are TRBV4-1 and TRBJ2-1; TRBD2 aligns across 7 bases. Germline assignment: CDR1 MGHRA and CDR2 YSYEKL. V shed 0 bases, J shed 4 bases, and the junction held 6 bases outside the gene matches. This CDR3 comprises 16 residues. CDR3 in amino acids: CASSQDRLAEYNEQFF. CDR3 coding DNA: TGCGCCAGCAGCCAAGATAGGCTAGCGGAGTACAATGAGCAGTTCTTC.

V and J are TRBV5-6 and TRBJ2-2, with TRBD2 identical over 12 bases. This CDR3 is 15 amino acids long. J gave up 9 bases and V 0 bases, and 3 bases lay outside the gene matches. Germline CDR1 is SGHDT and CDR2 is YYEEEE. Written as DNA, the CDR3 is TGTGCCAGCAGCTTGGGACTAGCGGGGGCAAGGGAGCTGTTTTTT. Amino acids: CASSLGLAGARELFF.

The J gene is TRBJ1-6, the V gene TRBV6-4; TRBD1 agrees at 7 bases. Per germline, CDR1 MRHNA and CDR2 SNTAGT. The CDR3 length is 12 residues. The junction had 3 bases not matched to a gene; V was cut back by 8 bases and J by 8 bases. CDR3 amino acids: CASPQGDSPLHF. In nucleotides, the CDR3 is TGTGCCAGCCCCCAGGGGGATTCACCCCTCCACTTT.

The chain combines TRBV30 with TRBJ1-5; weak D call: TRBD1 (5 bases). This CDR3 contains 13 residues. V dropped 3 bases and J dropped 7 bases, with 13 bases sitting between them. From germline, CDR1 is GTSNPN and CDR2 SVGIG (reference sequence). As DNA, the CDR3 is TGTGCCTGGAGCCGACAGACGGGGCAGCCCCAGCATTTT. Its protein is CAWSRQTGQPQHF.

CDR3 DNA: TGTGCCAGCAGTGAATTGGGTAGGGGCACTGAAGCTTTCTTT. It yields the protein CASSELGRGTEAFF. The V gene is TRBV25-1, the J gene TRBJ1-1; D is perhaps TRBD1 (5 bases). Trimming removed 1 base at V and 4 bases at J, with 10 bases between. Germline-derived CDR1 and CDR2 are MGHDK and SYGVNS. The length of the CDR3 is 14 residues.

The V call is TRBV30, the J call TRBJ1-3, with 9 bases aligning to TRBD1. The CDR3 is 16 amino acids. The V gene's germline CDR1 is GTSNPN and CDR2 SVGIG (reference sequence). V gave up 2 bases and J gave up 0 bases; unmatched junction bases: 5. The CDR3 region has the DNA TGTGCCTGGAGTCCGACAGGGGGAATCTCTGGAAACACCATATATTTT. Its protein product is CAWSPTGGISGNTIYF. Full variable domain (missing parts from reference TRBV30 and TRBJ1-3): SQTIHQWPATLVQPVGSPLSLECTVEGTSNPNLYWYRQAAGRGLQLLFYSVGIGQISSEVPQNLSASRPQDRQFILSSKKLLLSDSGFYLCAWSPTGGISGNTIYFGEGSWLTVV.

The chain joins TRBV28 to TRBJ2-7; the match to TRBD1 covers 9 bases. Germline V gene lookup returns CDR1 MDHEN and CDR2 SYDVKM. CDR3 size: 15 residues. V shed 6 bases, J shed 5 bases, and the junction held 11 bases outside the gene matches. CDR3 region: CASRRPGQGNNEQYF. The CDR3 bases are TGTGCCAGCAGGAGGCCGGGACAGGGCAACAACGAGCAGTACTTC.

CDR3 in DNA: TGTGCCTACGCCCGGGGACAAGGATACGAGCAGTACTTC. Translated, it gives CAYARGQGYEQYF. V usage is TRBV30 and J usage is TRBJ2-7; possible D gene TRBD1, 6 bases. The length of the CDR3 is 13 residues. Trimming pared 7 bases from V and 4 bases from J, leaving 17 bases between. The germline V gene encodes CDR1 GTSNPN and CDR2 SVGIG (reference sequence).

V usage is TRBV10-3 and J usage is TRBJ1-2; D remains unclear. V lost 7 bases and J 4 bases, leaving 16 bases between the germline ends. The CDR3 is made up of 14 amino acids. CDR1 is ENHRY and CDR2 is SYGVKD in the germline V gene. The CDR3 nucleotides read TGTGCCATCAAGGTAACCGGGCCTGTCTATGGCTACACCTTC. This encodes CAIKVTGPVYGYTF.